One TCR beta chain is described in this entry. Its recognized antigen is unknown. The data were taken from a study of monozygotic twins with inflammatory bowel disease (dated by TCRdb to the late 2010s). Concerning the study at large: In total, approximately 28 monozygotic twin pairs made up the full study: 19 Danish pairs, all IBD-discordant, plus nine German pairs, of which four were IBD-concordant and five were IBD-discordant. Within discordant pairs, disease-associated traits were sought mainly by comparing IBD patients with their genetically identical healthy co-twins. Each individual had, on average, about 151 000 unique TCRalpha sequences and 181 000 unique TCRbeta sequences available for analysis.

Results the study describes overall, beyond this receptor: Compared with healthy twins, IBD patients shared fewer clonotypes with other individuals, and the difference was most pronounced in patients with signs of disease activity. Concordant and discordant twins showed no difference in repertoire similarity, possibly because of limited statistical power. Because patients received different immunosuppressive treatments, the repertoires may have picked up extra background noise and variability between individuals. No single strong signal or clonotype linked to IBD turned up in the results, so the idea that one exists was not supported. The analysis was unable to tell apart different T cell subtypes. A decrease in TCRbeta repertoire diversity, as measured by inverse Simpson index, was observed in IBD patients compared with their healthy co-twins.

From each donor, a roughly 2.5 ml peripheral blood sample was collected into PAXgene tubes and stored at -80 degrees C. Total RNA was isolated from whole blood with the PAXgene blood miRNA kit on an automated QIAcube, without T cell sorting. Peripheral blood from monozygotic twin pairs, either concordant or discordant for inflammatory bowel disease, underwent deep TCRalpha and TCRbeta repertoire profiling that used unique molecular barcoding. Smoking habits were recorded for all twin pairs, with individuals classified as current, former or never smokers. CDR1 SEHNR and CDR2 FQNEAQ are derived from the germline V gene (reference sequence). Spanning cysteine to phenylalanine, the CDR3 consists of 13 amino acids. No DNA sequence is on record. The protocol used for the library was 5' RACE. Preparation of each TCR library used roughly 3.5 ug of total RNA. For each sample, cDNA synthesis with SMARTScribe reverse transcriptase was split into eight separate reactions. During cDNA synthesis, template switching was used to introduce unique molecular identifiers that contained a 6-nucleotide sample barcode. TCRalpha and TCRbeta cDNA was amplified in two nested PCRs of around 15 and 9 cycles, and bead purification was carried out after each PCR. Before amplification, the cDNA was treated with uracil DNA-glycosylase and purified using the QIAquick PCR purification kit. The second PCR was the step at which Illumina TruSeq-compatible adapters and sample-specific barcodes were added. Library quality and concentration were checked on TapeStation and Qubit, and libraries were pooled at around 5.3 ng each. Sequencing of pooled libraries was carried out on an Illumina HiSeq2500 single-index Rapid Run using 2 x 100 bp reads and custom sequencing primers. Per the source publication's procedure: MiGEC version 1.2.6 was used for UMI-based consensus assembly, which corrected PCR and sequencing errors. MiXCR version 2.1.1 handled V(D)J alignment, clonotype assembly and CDR3 extraction. To normalise gene usage, clonotype sharing and MAIT/NKT TCR abundance, the top 1000, 10 000 and 20 000 clonotypes in each sample were analysed. After downsampling to 27 000 UMIs, diversity was calculated as the inverse Simpson index using the vegan R package. Statistical testing used paired Mann-Whitney U tests on the discordant twin pairs and applied Benjamini-Hochberg correction for multiple testing. Reads reprocessed by TCRdb are summarized as one entry per CDR3 protein sequence, and DNA is absent. These V and J calls are TCRdb output, not the study's own analysis. The table for this sample records fewer than 400,000 distinct CDR3 sequences. Approximately 5.4% of the sample lies in the top ten.

The sequence was obtained from a human donor with ulcerative colitis or Crohn's disease, or a healthy co-twin of an affected twin (not recorded which). The rearranged chain carries TRBV7-9 and TRBJ2-3. Input material: blood. The CDR3 loop reads CASSFAAIDTQYF.